Following are 32 T cell receptor beta chains from one sample sequenced in a study of T-cell reconstitution after alpha-beta-depleted transplantation in children. A TCRbeta library incorporating unique molecular identifiers was prepared. TCRdb passed the PCR reads through MiXCR, listing each CDR3 protein once. Seen here are about 22,000 distinct CDR3 sequences, approximately 10% observed once, and the top ten hold 23%. The specimen comprised PBMCs from the stem cell graft donor, sampled from the stem cell graft. The receptors were sampled from a human donor who donated a stem cell graft to a child with chronic granulomatous disease.

This clonotype was detected ten times or more. V and J are TRBV7-9 and TRBJ2-6; D might be TRBD1 (6 bases). CDR3 length equals 20 residues. Trimming removed 3 bases at V and 0 bases at J, with 21 bases between. Germline assignment: CDR1 SEHNR and CDR2 FQNEAQ (reference sequence). The CDR3 DNA reads TGTGCCAGCAGCTTCTCGGACAGAACTAACCCTTACTCTGGGGCCAACGTCCTGACTTTC. Encoded protein: CASSFSDRTNPYSGANVLTF.

This clonotype occurred many times. The genes are TRBV10-3 and TRBJ2-7, with D possibly being TRBD1 (6 bases). V gave up 6 bases and J gave up 6 bases, with 9 bases separating them. The CDR3 length is 11 residues. Germline V gene data show CDR1 as ENHRY and CDR2 as SYGVKD. The CDR3, as DNA: TGTGCCATCAGGGACAGTCGCGAGCAGTACTTC. It translates to CAIRDSREQYF.

In this sample, this clonotype turned up a few times. This chain joins TRBV29-1 and TRBJ2-1, with D possibly TRBD1 on 5 matching bases. The CDR3 has 14 amino acids. Trimming pared 4 bases from V and 0 bases from J, leaving 10 bases between. Germline CDR1 and CDR2: SQVTM and ANQGSEA. The DNA for the CDR3 is TGCAGCGTTGGTGGAGACAGCTCCTACAATGAGCAGTTCTTC. This codes for CSVGGDSSYNEQFF.

This clonotype has at least ten counts. The V call is TRBV7-8, the J call TRBJ2-5; 13 nucleotides match TRBD2. V trimming: 5 bases; J trimming: 3 bases; junction bases outside the gene matches: 6. CDR3 length: 16 residues. Germline V gives CDR1 SGHVS, CDR2 FQNEAQ. The CDR3 loop reads CASSPTGLAGEETQYF. In DNA, the CDR3 is TGTGCCAGCAGCCCGACCGGACTAGCGGGAGAAGAGACCCAGTACTTC.

This clonotype was found many times. The genes are TRBV20-1 and TRBJ1-1; the D is unclear. CDR1 is DFQATT and CDR2 is SNEGSKA in the germline V gene (reference sequence). Trimming removed 2 bases at V and 1 base at J, with 11 bases between. The CDR3 runs to 14 residues. CDR3 in amino acids: CSARPPDSNTEAFF. CDR3 bases: TGCAGTGCTAGACCCCCGGATTCGAACACTGAAGCTTTCTTT.

This clonotype has a count of ten or more. This chain connects TRBV4-3 to TRBJ2-1; no clear D gene. CDR1 and CDR2 from the germline V gene are LGHNA and YSLEER. With 2 bases removed from V and 7 bases from J, the gap between germline ends came to 9 bases. The CDR3 spans 13 residues. The CDR3 protein is CASSQIGGNEQFF. The CDR3 DNA reads as TGCGCCAGCAGCCAAATCGGTGGGAATGAGCAGTTCTTC.

The V gene is TRBV29-1, the J gene TRBJ2-7; D possibly corresponds to TRBD1 (5 bases). Trimming took 3 bases from V and 0 from J, leaving 15 bases between them. The CDR3 is 15 amino acids. Germline assignment: CDR1 SQVTM and CDR2 ANQGSEA. The CDR3 protein is CSVESWHRSSYEQYF. Written as DNA, the CDR3 is TGCAGCGTTGAGTCCTGGCACAGGAGCTCCTACGAGCAGTACTTC.

This clonotype was found many times. The chain links TRBV7-3 to TRBJ2-3; tentative D call: TRBD2 (7 bases). The length of the CDR3 is 15 residues. From germline, CDR1 is SGHTA and CDR2 FQGTGA. The ends were cut back, 2 bases at V and 3 bases at J, with 12 bases in the middle. The chain's CDR3 is CASSLLGGGTDTQYF. For the CDR3, the DNA is TGTGCCAGCAGCTTATTAGGGGGGGGGACAGATACGCAGTATTTT.

This clonotype was detected many times. The chain has TRBV20-1 and TRBJ2-7, with 8 bases aligning to TRBD2. V was pared by 6 bases and J by 0 bases, with 4 bases of the junction left unmatched. Germline loops: CDR1 DFQATT, CDR2 SNEGSKA (reference sequence). This CDR3 is 13 amino acids long. CDR3 residues: CSAQRGSSYEQYF. The CDR3, as DNA: TGCAGTGCCCAGCGGGGGAGCTCCTACGAGCAGTACTTC.

On this clonotype: Lacking the conserved final phenylalanine or tryptophan, this CDR3 likely reflects a read error. CDR3 DNA: TGCAGCGCGATCGCGGGCAGGGGAGGCACTGAAGCTTTCTTA. Translated: CSAIAGRGGTEAFL. The chain recombines TRBV29-1 with TRBJ1-1; D possibly corresponds to TRBD1 (6 bases). V lost 7 bases, J lost 4 bases, and 19 bases lay in between. Germline V lookup: CDR1 SQVTM, CDR2 ANQGSEA. This CDR3 spans 14 amino acids.

This clonotype has a count of ten or more. The chain links TRBV25-1 to TRBJ1-1; possibly TRBD1 for D (5 bases). This CDR3 has 15 amino acids. Looked up from germline, CDR1 is MGHDK and CDR2 is SYGVNS. V lost 0 bases, J lost 3 bases, and 11 bases lay in between. CDR3 sequence (DNA): TGTGCCAGCAGTGAATATGCGAGGGGCGACACTGAAGCTTTCTTT. This gives the protein CASSEYARGDTEAFF.

This clonotype has at least ten counts. The chain joins TRBV11-1 to TRBJ2-1, with D perhaps being TRBD1 or TRBD2 (5 bases each). Germline CDR1 and CDR2: SGHAT and FQDESV (reference sequence). The CDR3 is made up of 12 amino acids. V was shortened by 7 bases and J by 10 bases, with 14 bases between the two germline ends. CDR3 in DNA: TGTGCCAGCAAGGCAGGGACGATGGAGCAGTTCTTC. Its protein product is CASKAGTMEQFF.

This clonotype has a count of ten or more. This chain joins TRBV29-1 and TRBJ2-3; 11 bases map to TRBD2. V shed 4 bases, J shed 5 bases, and the junction held 8 bases outside the gene matches. This CDR3 is built from 15 residues. Per germline, CDR1 SQVTM and CDR2 ANQGSEA. The CDR3 is CSVGVAGGLGDTQYF. The CDR3 DNA is TGCAGCGTTGGAGTAGCGGGGGGGCTAGGAGATACGCAGTATTTT.

This clonotype occurred many times. This chain's CDR3 is CSVRVGLAGAQETQYF. CDR3 sequence (DNA): TGCAGCGTTCGAGTGGGACTAGCGGGAGCCCAAGAGACCCAGTACTTC. The chain carries TRBV29-1 and TRBJ2-5; 14 bases line up with TRBD2. Germline CDR1 is SQVTM and CDR2 is ANQGSEA. This CDR3 region has 16 residues. Trimming cost V 5 bases and J 1 base; bases outside gene matches: 6.

In regard to this clonotype: At one of its ends the junction is not consistent with the germline gene, which may arise from a read error. The chain uses TRBV3-1 and TRBJ1-4; 8 bases align to TRBD1. The CDR3 spans 19 residues. Germline V lookup: CDR1 LGHDT, CDR2 YNNKEL (reference sequence). The CDR3 is CATSQWRHPDREINEKLFF. The CDR3 DNA is TGTGCCACCAGCCAATGGCGACACCCGGACAGGGAGATTAATGAAAAACTGTTTTTT.

The chain has TRBV20-1 and TRBJ1-2; D uncertain. The germline V gene has CDR1 DFQATT and CDR2 SNEGSKA (reference sequence). V was pared by 3 bases and J by 6 bases, with 2 bases between. The CDR3 length is 9 residues. The CDR3 nucleotides are TGCAGTGCTAGGGATGGCTACACCTTC. It is translated as CSARDGYTF.

This clonotype was seen ten or more times. J is TRBJ2-5 and V is TRBV6-1; TRBD1 matches 8 bases. With 6 bases clipped from V and 1 base from J, the junction kept 7 bases outside the gene matches. The CDR3 length is 15 residues. Germline V gene data show CDR1 as MNHNS and CDR2 as SASEGT. The CDR3 reads CASRGGQGLQETQYF. CDR3 DNA sequence: TGTGCCAGCAGGGGTGGACAGGGCCTCCAAGAGACCCAGTACTTC.

This clonotype was observed at least ten times. V and J are TRBV5-6 and TRBJ2-1; weak D call: TRBD1 (5 bases). Trimming cost V 1 base and J 6 bases, with 8 bases left between them. The germline gives CDR1 SGHDT, CDR2 YYEEEE. This CDR3 spans 13 amino acids. CDR3 DNA sequence: TGTGCCAGCAGCTTGAGGGGAAGCAATGAGCAGTTCTTC. Its translation: CASSLRGSNEQFF.

This clonotype was recorded at least ten times. The CDR3 protein is CASSVTGVRETQYF. In nucleotides, the CDR3 is TGTGCCAGCAGTGTTACAGGGGTTCGGGAGACCCAGTACTTC. The V gene is TRBV2, the J gene TRBJ2-5, with 7 bases identical to TRBD1. CDR3 length: 14 amino acids. The V gene's germline CDR1 is SNHLY and CDR2 FYNNEI. The trim removed 4 bases at V and 5 bases at J, leaving 7 bases unmatched.

This clonotype was detected ten times or more. This chain links TRBV5-5 with TRBJ2-1, with 8 positions matching TRBD2. V was pared by 0 bases and J by 5 bases, with 10 bases of the junction left unmatched. The germline CDR1 and CDR2 sequences are SGHKS and YYEKEE (reference sequence). The CDR3 loop spans 17 amino acids. This CDR3 is CASSLEREGRNDNEQFF. In DNA form, the CDR3 reads TGTGCCAGCAGCTTGGAACGGGAGGGCCGTAATGACAATGAGCAGTTCTTC.

In this sample, this clonotype turned up many times. This chain uses TRBV7-2 with TRBJ2-1; 9 nucleotides match TRBD1. The germline V gene has CDR1 SGHTA and CDR2 FQGNSA. Unmatched junction bases numbered 4, after V lost 5 bases and J lost 5 bases. The CDR3 sequence is 14 residues long. CDR3 protein: CASSRDREDNEQFF. CDR3 bases: TGTGCCAGCAGCCGGGACAGGGAGGACAATGAGCAGTTCTTC.

The chain carries TRBV6-5 and TRBJ2-3; TRBD1 might be the D (6 bases). V was clipped by 3 bases and J by 5 bases, with 15 bases between them. Germline-derived CDR1 and CDR2 are MNHEY and SVGAGI. The CDR3 runs 15 residues. The CDR3 loop is CASSYMQGWRDTQYF. CDR3 DNA sequence: TGTGCCAGCAGTTATATGCAGGGGTGGAGAGATACGCAGTATTTT.

The chain employs TRBV20-1 and TRBJ2-1; a possible D gene is TRBD2 (6 bases). Germline V gene sequence: CDR1 DFQATT, CDR2 SNEGSKA (reference sequence). The V and J ends lost 2 bases and 0 bases respectively, with 8 bases between them. CDR3 length: 14 amino acids. The CDR3 DNA sequence: TGCAGTGCTAGAACGACTAGCTCCTACAATGAGCAGTTCTTC. Protein product: CSARTTSSYNEQFF.

This clonotype was seen ten or more times. The chain couples TRBV20-1 to TRBJ2-3, with 11 bases fitting TRBD2. With 5 bases clipped from V and 1 base from J, the junction kept 8 bases outside the gene matches. The CDR3 runs 16 residues. Germline V gene sequence: CDR1 DFQATT, CDR2 SNEGSKA (reference sequence). In DNA form, the CDR3 reads TGCAGTGCTGTTCCGGGACTAGCGGAACGCACAGATACGCAGTATTTT. Its translation: CSAVPGLAERTDTQYF.

The chain employs TRBV12-3 or TRBV12-4 and TRBJ2-2; a weak D match, TRBD2 (6 bases). The CDR3 consists of 13 residues. With 6 bases removed from V and 7 bases from J, the gap between germline ends came to 12 bases. This CDR3 reads CASSLLAGGELFF. The CDR3, as DNA: TGTGCCAGCAGCTTACTAGCCGGCGGGGAGCTGTTTTTT.

The table lists this clonotype with many counts. The rearrangement joins TRBV29-1 to TRBJ1-1; D gene ambiguous. CDR1 SQVTM and CDR2 ANQGSEA come from the germline V gene. The ends were cut back, 2 bases at V and 3 bases at J, with 7 bases in the middle. This CDR3 is built from 12 residues. Here the CDR3 reads CSVESEDTEAFF. In DNA, the CDR3 is TGCAGCGTTGAAAGTGAGGACACTGAAGCTTTCTTT.

The table lists this clonotype with many counts. DNA of the CDR3: TGCAGCGTTGTAGAGGATACGCAGTATTTT. Amino acids: CSVVEDTQYF. The genes are TRBV29-1 and TRBJ2-3; D gene ambiguous. CDR1 and CDR2 from the germline V gene are SQVTM and ANQGSEA. The CDR3 is 10 residues long. The V end lost 4 bases, the J end lost 6 bases, and 5 bases lay between the germline ends.

There are many counts of this clonotype. The chain combines TRBV5-5 with TRBJ2-5, with 8 bases identical to TRBD2. This CDR3 spans 16 amino acids. Per the germline V gene, CDR1 is SGHKS and CDR2 is YYEKEE (reference sequence). V dropped 4 bases and J dropped 2; count of bases not matched to a gene: 10. The CDR3 sequence: CASSGTGTRWQETQYF. DNA of the CDR3: TGTGCCAGCAGCGGTACCGGGACTAGGTGGCAAGAGACCCAGTACTTC.

This clonotype was recorded many times. A much larger clone differs from this one at a single base, so this may be a read error. The chain uses TRBV28 and TRBJ2-4, with 9 bases aligning to TRBD1. V trimming: 6 bases; J trimming: 12 bases; junction bases outside the gene matches: 9. The germline V gene has CDR1 MDHEN and CDR2 SYDVKM. The CDR3 is made up of 13 amino acids. CDR3 nucleotides: TGTGCCAGCAGGGGGACAGGGACCCACAGTCAGTACTTC. Amino acids: CASRGTGTHSQYF.

The table lists this clonotype with many counts. The V and J genes are TRBV5-1 and TRBJ2-7, with D possibly being TRBD1 (5 bases). The germline V gene has CDR1 SGHRS and CDR2 YFSETQ. Trimming cost V 0 bases and J 1 base, with 17 bases left between them. This CDR3 contains 17 residues. As DNA, the CDR3 is TGCGCCAGCAGCTTGGGGCTCGCAGGGCATCAATCCTACGAGCAGTACTTC. The encoded protein is CASSLGLAGHQSYEQYF. Together with reference TRBV5-1 and TRBJ2-7, the CDR3 gives the full variable domain: KAGVTQTPRYLIKTRGQQVTLSCSPISGHRSVSWYQQTPGQGLQFLFEYFSETQRNKGNFPGRFSGRQFSNSRSEMNVSTLELGDSALYLCASSLGLAGHQSYEQYFGPGTRLTVT.

There are many counts of this clonotype. V and J are TRBV20-1 and TRBJ2-2; D ambiguous. The CDR3 is 11 residues long. Trimming took 5 bases from V and 6 from J, leaving 7 bases between them. Germline-derived CDR1 and CDR2 are DFQATT and SNEGSKA (reference sequence). This CDR3 is CSALGAGELFF. The CDR3 coding sequence is TGCAGTGCTCTTGGCGCCGGGGAGCTGTTTTTT.

The genes are TRBV3-1 and TRBJ1-2; D is uncertain. The CDR3 spans 17 residues. Trimming stripped 10 bases from V and 3 bases from J, with 27 bases between. CDR1 is LGHDT and CDR2 is YNNKEL in the germline V gene (reference sequence). CDR3 loop: CATTPSSRTALDYGYTF. The CDR3 region has the DNA TGTGCCACCACCCCCTCTTCCAGGACGGCCCTTGACTATGGCTACACCTTC.